Shown below are 25 T cell receptor beta chains from a single sample sequenced in a study of shared clonotypes between healthy human individuals. TCRdb keeps only in-frame clones here, not all; method: immunoSEQ multiplex PCR. The sample carries 470,000 or so clones, 70% to 85% recorded once. The sample was PBMCs. Every receptor here comes from a middle-aged woman in good health. Some clones in this sample may be carry-over from other donors' samples.

J is TRBJ2-5 and V is TRBV27; the D call may be TRBD1 or TRBD2 (5 bases each). The CDR3 extends over 20 amino acids. The V gene lost 5 bases and the J gene lost 0 bases, with 28 bases spanning the gap. Germline assignment: CDR1 MNHEY and CDR2 SMNVEV (reference sequence). CDR3 DNA sequence: TGTGCCAGCAGTAGCCGCCGGGACGCTATCACCTTTAAGTACCAAGAGACCCAGTACTTC. Its protein product is CASSSRRDAITFKYQETQYF.

The chain employs TRBV28 and TRBJ1-2, with 7 bases identical to TRBD1. Germline trimming cut 7 bases from V and 2 bases from J; bases unmatched to any gene: 4. CDR1 and CDR2 (germline): MDHEN, SYDVKM. The CDR3 extends over 13 amino acids. In nucleotides, the CDR3 is TGTGCCAGCACCGCGGGACAGAACTATGGCTACACCTTC. Amino acid sequence: CASTAGQNYGYTF.

V gene TRBV7-9 combines with J gene TRBJ1-2; TRBD1 matches 11 bases. V was clipped by 7 bases and J by 8 bases; unmatched bases: 9. The CDR3 sequence is 14 residues long. Germline V gene data show CDR1 as SEHNR and CDR2 as FQNEAQ (reference sequence). The CDR3 spells CASTGTGGREGYTF. CDR3 DNA sequence: TGTGCCAGCACCGGGACAGGGGGTAGAGAAGGCTACACCTTC.

Notes on this clone: Distinct nucleotide sequences in the sample also encode this CDR3. V gene TRBV18 combines with J gene TRBJ2-2; 15 nucleotides match TRBD2. The CDR3 has 17 residues. V shed 3 bases and J 5 bases; nucleotides not matched to a gene: 4. CDR1 and CDR2 (germline): KGHSH, LQKENI. The CDR3 region has the DNA TGTGCCAGCTCACCCCCGGGACTAGCGGGAGGTACCGGGGAGCTGTTTTTT. This encodes CASSPPGLAGGTGELFF.

This sequence joins TRBV2 and TRBJ1-4, with TRBD1 as a possible D gene (5 bases). The CDR3 loop spans 14 amino acids. V lost 5 bases, J lost 7 bases, and 14 bases lay in between. Germline assignment: CDR1 SNHLY and CDR2 FYNNEI. CDR3 protein: CASSSLGQGEKLFF. DNA of the CDR3: TGTGCCAGCAGTTCCCTGGGGCAGGGTGAAAAACTGTTTTTT.

The V and J genes are TRBV19 and TRBJ1-1; D not certain. V was clipped by 9 bases and J by 1 base, with 15 bases between them. Germline loops: CDR1 LNHDA, CDR2 SQIVND (reference sequence). The CDR3 is 14 amino acids. CDR3 residues: CASNLKQKNTEAFF. CDR3 DNA sequence: TGTGCCAGCAACCTAAAACAGAAGAACACTGAAGCTTTCTTT.

This clone was seen only once. The chain employs TRBV28 and TRBJ1-1; the D gene is possibly TRBD1 (6 bases). The CDR3 extends over 15 amino acids. Germline V gives CDR1 MDHEN, CDR2 SYDVKM. V gave up 5 bases and J gave up 0 bases, with 13 bases separating them. The CDR3 coding sequence is TGTGCCAGCAGTACGACAGGCCGTATGAACACTGAAGCTTTCTTT. It is translated as CASSTTGRMNTEAFF. The full variable domain, with the rest looked up from reference TRBV28 and TRBJ1-1, is DVKVTQSSRYLVKRTGEKVFLECVQDMDHENMFWYRQDPGLGLRLIYFSYDVKMKEKGDIPEGYSVSREKKERFSLILESASTNQTSMYLCASSTTGRMNTEAFFGQGTRLTVV.

The sample holds a few counts of this clone. The likely explanation is a read error, given a far larger clone one base away. Other nucleotide sequences in the sample specify the same CDR3. The chain has TRBV4-2 and TRBJ1-1; weak D call: TRBD1 (6 bases). Trimming took 2 bases from V and 9 from J, leaving 10 bases between them. There are 12 residues in the CDR3. Germline V gene lookup returns CDR1 LGHNA and CDR2 YNFKEQ. The CDR3: CASSQRQGQAFF. CDR3 nucleotide sequence: TGTGCCAGCAGCCAACGGCAGGGGCAAGCTTTCTTT.

This chain joins TRBV30 and TRBJ1-1; no clear D. Germline loops: CDR1 GTSNPN, CDR2 SVGIG (reference sequence). The V end lost 0 bases, the J end lost 0 bases, and 5 bases lay between the germline ends. This CDR3 comprises 13 residues. The DNA for the CDR3 is TGTGCCTGGAGTGTGGCAATGAACACTGAAGCTTTCTTT. Protein product: CAWSVAMNTEAFF. Looking up the rest from reference TRBV30 and TRBJ1-1 gives the full variable domain: SQTIHQWPATLVQPVGSPLSLECTVEGTSNPNLYWYRQAAGRGLQLLFYSVGIGQISSEVPQNLSASRPQDRQFILSSKKLLLSDSGFYLCAWSVAMNTEAFFGQGTRLTVV.

The gene calls are TRBV28 and TRBJ1-2; D not resolved. V lost 3 bases to trimming and J lost 4 bases, with 6 bases between them. Germline V lookup: CDR1 MDHEN, CDR2 SYDVKM. There are 12 residues in the CDR3. The CDR3 coding sequence is TGTGCCAGCAGTTTCGGCCTCTATGGCTACACCTTC. It yields the protein CASSFGLYGYTF.

This clone turned up a few times. This chain links TRBV27 with TRBJ2-5; no reliable D call. The CDR3 loop spans 13 amino acids. The V and J ends lost 5 bases and 5 bases respectively, with 12 bases between them. Germline V gives CDR1 MNHEY, CDR2 SMNVEV (reference sequence). In DNA form, the CDR3 reads TGTGCCAGCAGTCAACGGTCAGGTGAGACCCAGTACTTC. Its translation: CASSQRSGETQYF.

This rearrangement joins TRBV27 to TRBJ2-7; D possibly uses TRBD1 or TRBD2 (5 bases each). CDR1 is MNHEY, CDR2 SMNVEV, per germline (reference sequence). The CDR3 is 13 amino acids. Trimming took off 4 bases at V and 2 bases at J, with 9 bases between the two ends. The CDR3 here is CASSSGRPYEQYF. In DNA form, the CDR3 reads TGTGCCAGCAGTTCGGGACGGCCCTACGAGCAGTACTTC.

This clone was counted a single time. The chain carries TRBV7-8 and TRBJ2-5, with 8 bases aligning to TRBD1. V dropped 1 base and J dropped 3; count of bases not matched to a gene: 1. This CDR3 has 14 amino acids. Germline loops: CDR1 SGHVS, CDR2 FQNEAQ. CDR3 residues: CASSLVTGEETQYF. CDR3 bases: TGTGCCAGCAGCTTAGTGACAGGGGAAGAGACCCAGTACTTC.

In this sample, this clone turned up once. The chain combines TRBV18 with TRBJ1-2, with TRBD1 matching 8 bases. The CDR3 totals 13 residues. J was trimmed by 10 bases and V by 5 bases; bases with no gene match: 9. Germline V gene data show CDR1 as KGHSH and CDR2 as LQKENI. The CDR3 DNA is TGTGCCAGCTCAGATCAAATACAGGGGGACTACACCTTC. Its translation: CASSDQIQGDYTF.

This clone was found once. The sample has other DNA sequences that encode this CDR3 too. The CDR3 here is CASSSGGLGETQYF. The CDR3 bases are TGCGCCAGCAGCTCAGGGGGACTAGGAGAGACCCAGTACTTC. The rearrangement uses TRBV5-1 and TRBJ2-5, with a tentative D call TRBD2 (8 bases). Trimming took off 3 bases at V and 4 bases at J, with 13 bases between the two ends. The CDR3 loop spans 14 amino acids. Per the germline V gene, CDR1 is SGHRS and CDR2 is YFSETQ.

The DNA of the CDR3 is TGTGCCACCGGGGTAGGGCAAGAGACCCAGTACTTC. This gives the protein CATGVGQETQYF. This chain uses TRBV19 with TRBJ2-5; TRBD2 might be the D (5 bases). With 10 bases removed from V and 2 bases from J, the gap between germline ends came to 11 bases. CDR1 is LNHDA, CDR2 SQIVND, per germline (reference sequence). This CDR3 spans 12 amino acids.

This rearrangement joins TRBV14 to TRBJ2-7; 8 bases are a match to TRBD1. The germline V gene has CDR1 SGHDN and CDR2 FVKESK. The J segment lost 5 bases and the V segment lost 0 bases, leaving 9 bases of the junction unmatched. This CDR3 is 16 amino acids long. The CDR3 coding sequence is TGTGCCAGCAGCCAAGAAGTTGGGGCAGGGGGCCACGAGCAGTACTTC. Amino acids: CASSQEVGAGGHEQYF.

The CDR3 nucleotides are TGTGCCACCACGGGTTCAGGGTTGGATGGCTACACCTTC. Encoded protein: CATTGSGLDGYTF. The V call is TRBV28, the J call TRBJ1-2, with D perhaps TRBD1 (5 bases). The CDR3 spans 13 residues. Germline loops: CDR1 MDHEN, CDR2 SYDVKM. V was shortened by 10 bases and J by 6 bases, with 18 bases between the two germline ends.

V usage is TRBV7-9 and J usage is TRBJ2-6; 8 nucleotides line up with TRBD1. V gave up 5 bases and J gave up 1 base; unmatched junction bases: 4. The germline CDR1 and CDR2 sequences are SEHNR and FQNEAQ (reference sequence). The CDR3 is 16 residues long. The CDR3 sequence is CASSPGQGSGANVLTF. CDR3 bases: TGTGCCAGCAGCCCCGGACAGGGATCTGGGGCCAACGTCCTGACTTTC. Full variable domain (outside the CDR3, taken from reference TRBV7-9 and TRBJ2-6): DTGVSQNPRHKITKRGQNVTFRCDPISEHNRLYWYRQTLGQGPEFLTYFQNEAQLEKSRLLSDRFSAERPKGSFSTLEIQRTEQGDSAMYLCASSPGQGSGANVLTFGAGSRLTVL.

The chain couples TRBV5-4 to TRBJ2-7; D is possibly TRBD1 or TRBD2 (6 bases each). V lost 4 bases to trimming and J lost 4 bases, with 21 bases between them. This CDR3 contains 16 residues. Germline-derived CDR1 and CDR2 are SGHNT and YYREEE (reference sequence). CDR3 sequence: CASSPPTGGTNYEQYF. CDR3 bases: TGTGCCAGCAGCCCCCCCACCGGCGGGACAAATTACGAGCAGTACTTC.

The V and J genes are TRBV4-2 and TRBJ1-1, with D unclear. Trimming took off 7 bases at V and 2 bases at J, with 8 bases between the two ends. This CDR3 spans 12 amino acids. CDR1 and CDR2 from the germline V gene are LGHNA and YNFKEQ. CDR3 loop: CASTRGNTEAFF. For the CDR3, the DNA is TGTGCCAGCACCCGGGGTAACACTGAAGCTTTCTTT.

The chain recombines TRBV2 with TRBJ1-4, with TRBD1 identical over 8 bases. J was trimmed by 8 bases and V by 6 bases; bases with no gene match: 8. The CDR3 loop spans 14 amino acids. The germline gives CDR1 SNHLY, CDR2 FYNNEI. Written as DNA, the CDR3 is TGTGCCAGCAGCGCGGACAGGGTGAACGAAAAACTGTTTTTT. This codes for CASSADRVNEKLFF.

The V gene is TRBV5-8, the J gene TRBJ1-2; D remains ambiguous. V was trimmed by 2 bases and J by 4 bases, leaving 9 bases between them. This CDR3 has 13 amino acids. CDR1 and CDR2 from the germline V gene are SGHTS and YDEGEE. CDR3 in amino acids: CASSFQEFYGYTF. The CDR3 DNA reads TGTGCCAGCAGCTTTCAGGAGTTCTATGGCTACACCTTC.

The chain couples TRBV2 to TRBJ1-4; a weak D match, TRBD1 (5 bases). The length of the CDR3 is 13 residues. V was clipped by 7 bases and J by 7 bases, with 13 bases between them. Germline V lookup: CDR1 SNHLY, CDR2 FYNNEI. Written as DNA, the CDR3 is TGTGCCAGCATGAGGGGTGGAAGTGAAAAACTGTTTTTT. It codes for CASMRGGSEKLFF.

This clone was seen repeatedly, ten times or more. Other DNA sequences in this sample translate to the same CDR3. The chain carries TRBV27 and TRBJ1-2, with unresolved D. Trimming removed 3 bases at V and 7 bases at J, with 18 bases between. Germline CDR1 and CDR2: MNHEY and SMNVEV (reference sequence). This CDR3 has 15 amino acids. The CDR3: CASSFSDMGGGGYTF. CDR3 DNA: TGTGCCAGCAGTTTCTCTGACATGGGAGGTGGTGGCTACACCTTC.